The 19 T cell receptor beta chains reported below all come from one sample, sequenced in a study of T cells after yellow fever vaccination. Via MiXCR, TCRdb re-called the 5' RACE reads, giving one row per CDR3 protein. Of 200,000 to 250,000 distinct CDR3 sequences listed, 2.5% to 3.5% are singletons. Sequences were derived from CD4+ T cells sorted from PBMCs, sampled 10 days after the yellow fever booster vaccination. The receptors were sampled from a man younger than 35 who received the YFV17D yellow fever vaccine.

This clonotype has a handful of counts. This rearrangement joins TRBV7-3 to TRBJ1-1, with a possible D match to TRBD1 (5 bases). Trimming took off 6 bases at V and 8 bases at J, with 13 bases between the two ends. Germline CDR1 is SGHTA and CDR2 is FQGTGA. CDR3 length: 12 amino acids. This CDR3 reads CASRLQAEEAFF. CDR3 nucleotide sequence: TGTGCCAGCAGGTTACAGGCGGAAGAAGCTTTCTTT.

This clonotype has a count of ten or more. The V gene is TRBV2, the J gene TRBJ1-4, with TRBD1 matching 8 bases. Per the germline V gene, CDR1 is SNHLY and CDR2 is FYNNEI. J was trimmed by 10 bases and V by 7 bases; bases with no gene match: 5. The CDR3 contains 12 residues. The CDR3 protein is CASTQGTGKLFF. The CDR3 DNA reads TGTGCCAGCACTCAGGGGACAGGAAAACTGTTTTTT.

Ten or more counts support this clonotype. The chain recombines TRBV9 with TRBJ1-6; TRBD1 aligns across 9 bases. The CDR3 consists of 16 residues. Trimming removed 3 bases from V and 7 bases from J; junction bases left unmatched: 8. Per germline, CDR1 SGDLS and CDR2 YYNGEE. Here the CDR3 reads CASSERLGQGNSPLHF. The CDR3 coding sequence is TGTGCCAGCAGCGAACGACTCGGACAGGGGAATTCACCCCTCCACTTT. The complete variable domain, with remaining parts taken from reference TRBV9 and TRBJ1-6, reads DSGVTQTPKHLITATGQRVTLRCSPRSGDLSVYWYQQSLDQGLQFLIQYYNGEERAKGNILERFSAQQFPDLHSELNLSSLELGDSALYFCASSERLGQGNSPLHFGNGTRLTVT.

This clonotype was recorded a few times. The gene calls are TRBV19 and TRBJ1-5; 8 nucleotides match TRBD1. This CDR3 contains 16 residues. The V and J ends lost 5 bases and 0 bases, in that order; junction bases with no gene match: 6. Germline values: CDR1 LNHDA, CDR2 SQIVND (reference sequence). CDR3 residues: CASSGTGANSNQPQHF. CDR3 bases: TGTGCCAGTAGTGGGACAGGAGCAAATAGCAATCAGCCCCAGCATTTT.

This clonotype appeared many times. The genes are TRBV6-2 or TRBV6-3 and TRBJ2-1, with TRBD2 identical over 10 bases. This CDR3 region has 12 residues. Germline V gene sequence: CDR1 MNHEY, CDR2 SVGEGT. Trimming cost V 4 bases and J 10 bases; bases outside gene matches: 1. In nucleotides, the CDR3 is TGTGCCAGCAGTTTACTAGCGGGGGAGCAGTTCTTC. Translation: CASSLLAGEQFF.

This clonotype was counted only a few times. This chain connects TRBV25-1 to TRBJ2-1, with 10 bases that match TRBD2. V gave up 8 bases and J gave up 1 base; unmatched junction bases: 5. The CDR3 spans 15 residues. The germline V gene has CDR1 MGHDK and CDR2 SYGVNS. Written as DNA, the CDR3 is TGTGCCAGCGAACTAGCGGGGCCTTCCTACAATGAGCAGTTCTTC. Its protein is CASELAGPSYNEQFF.

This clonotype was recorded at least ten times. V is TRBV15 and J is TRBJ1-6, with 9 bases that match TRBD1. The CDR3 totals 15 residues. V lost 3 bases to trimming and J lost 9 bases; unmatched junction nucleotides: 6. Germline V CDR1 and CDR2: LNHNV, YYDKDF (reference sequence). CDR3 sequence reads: CATSRDRDRVSPLHF. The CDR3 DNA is TGTGCCACCAGCAGGGACCGGGACAGGGTTTCACCCCTCCACTTT.

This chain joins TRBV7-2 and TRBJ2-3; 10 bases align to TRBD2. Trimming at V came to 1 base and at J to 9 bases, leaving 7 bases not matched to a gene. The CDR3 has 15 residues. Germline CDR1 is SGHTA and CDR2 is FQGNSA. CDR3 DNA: TGTGCCAGCAGCTTAGAGGTAGCGGGGGGTGAAACGCAGTATTTT. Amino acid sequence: CASSLEVAGGETQYF. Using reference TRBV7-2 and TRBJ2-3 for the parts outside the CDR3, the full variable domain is GAGVSQSPSNKVTEKGKDVELRCDPISGHTALYWYRQSLGQGLEFLIYFQGNSAPDKSGLPSDRFSAERTGGSVSTLTIQRTQQEDSAVYLCASSLEVAGGETQYFGPGTRLTVL.

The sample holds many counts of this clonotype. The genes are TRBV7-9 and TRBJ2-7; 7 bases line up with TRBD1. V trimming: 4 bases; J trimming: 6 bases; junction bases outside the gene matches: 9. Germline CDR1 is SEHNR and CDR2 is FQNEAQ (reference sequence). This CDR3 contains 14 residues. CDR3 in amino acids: CASSSNRGEGEQYF. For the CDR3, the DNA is TGTGCCAGCAGCTCAAACAGGGGCGAAGGCGAGCAGTACTTC. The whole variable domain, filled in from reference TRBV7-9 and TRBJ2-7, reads DTGVSQNPRHKITKRGQNVTFRCDPISEHNRLYWYRQTLGQGPEFLTYFQNEAQLEKSRLLSDRFSAERPKGSFSTLEIQRTEQGDSAMYLCASSSNRGEGEQYFGPGTRLTVT.

CDR3 amino acids: CAIRGTGGHEQYV. CDR3 coding DNA: TGTGCCATCAGGGGGACAGGTGGCCACGAGCAGTACGTC. The genes are TRBV10-3 and TRBJ2-7, with 8 bases identical to TRBD1. From germline, CDR1 is ENHRY and CDR2 SYGVKD. There are 13 residues in the CDR3. Trimming removed 6 bases from V and 5 bases from J; junction bases left unmatched: 6.

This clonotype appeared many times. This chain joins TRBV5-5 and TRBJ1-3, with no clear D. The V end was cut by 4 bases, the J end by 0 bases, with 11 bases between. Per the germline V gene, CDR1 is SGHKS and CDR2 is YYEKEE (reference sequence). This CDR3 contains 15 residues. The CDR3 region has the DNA TGTGCCAGCAGCATAGGACCGGTCTCTGGAAACACCATATATTTT. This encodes CASSIGPVSGNTIYF.

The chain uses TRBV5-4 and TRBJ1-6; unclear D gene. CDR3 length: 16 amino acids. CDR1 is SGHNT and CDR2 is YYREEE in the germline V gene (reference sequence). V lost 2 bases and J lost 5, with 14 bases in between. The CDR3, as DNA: TGTGCCAGCAGCTTTCAACTTTCCGGGGATAATTCACCCCTCCACTTT. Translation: CASSFQLSGDNSPLHF. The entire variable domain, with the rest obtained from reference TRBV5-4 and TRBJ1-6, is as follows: ETGVTQSPTHLIKTRGQQVTLRCSSQSGHNTVSWYQQALGQGPQFIFQYYREEENGRGNFPPRFSGLQFPNYSSELNVNALELDDSALYLCASSFQLSGDNSPLHFGNGTRLTVT.

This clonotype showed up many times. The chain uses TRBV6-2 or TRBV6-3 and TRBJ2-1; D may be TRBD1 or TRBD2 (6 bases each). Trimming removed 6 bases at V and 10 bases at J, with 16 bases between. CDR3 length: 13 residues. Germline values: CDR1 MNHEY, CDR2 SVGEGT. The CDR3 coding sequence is TGTGCCAGCAGCTACCGGGGGCGTCGAGAGCAGTTCTTC. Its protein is CASSYRGRREQFF.

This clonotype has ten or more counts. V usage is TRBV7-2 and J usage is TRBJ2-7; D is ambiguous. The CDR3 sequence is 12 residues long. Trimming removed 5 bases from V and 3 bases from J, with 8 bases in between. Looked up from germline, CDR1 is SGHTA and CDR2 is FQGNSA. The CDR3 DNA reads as TGTGCCAGCAGCATCTCGGGCTACGAGCAGTACTTC. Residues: CASSISGYEQYF. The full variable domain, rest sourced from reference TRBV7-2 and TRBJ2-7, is GAGVSQSPSNKVTEKGKDVELRCDPISGHTALYWYRQSLGQGLEFLIYFQGNSAPDKSGLPSDRFSAERTGGSVSTLTIQRTQQEDSAVYLCASSISGYEQYFGPGTRLTVT.

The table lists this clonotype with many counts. The CDR3 DNA follows: TGTGCCAGCAGCTACTGGACAGGGTGGAATGAGCAGTTCTTC. Encoded protein: CASSYWTGWNEQFF. The chain employs TRBV7-6 and TRBJ2-1, with 8 bases lining up with TRBD1. From germline, CDR1 is SGHVS and CDR2 FNYEAQ. Trimming took 4 bases from V and 7 from J; bases not matched to a gene: 6. The CDR3 is made up of 14 amino acids.

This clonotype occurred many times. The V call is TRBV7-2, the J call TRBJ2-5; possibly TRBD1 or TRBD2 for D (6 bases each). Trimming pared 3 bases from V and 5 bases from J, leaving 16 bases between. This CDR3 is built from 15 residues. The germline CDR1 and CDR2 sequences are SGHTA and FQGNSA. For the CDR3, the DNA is TGTGCCAGCAGCTTGTGGCAAGCCGGGGGCGAGACCCAGTACTTC. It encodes CASSLWQAGGETQYF.

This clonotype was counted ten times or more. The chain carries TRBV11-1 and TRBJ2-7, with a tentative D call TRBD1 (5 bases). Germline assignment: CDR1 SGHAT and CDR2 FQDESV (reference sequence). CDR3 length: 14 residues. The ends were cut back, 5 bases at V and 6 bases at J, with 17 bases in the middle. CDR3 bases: TGTGCCAGCAGCGAGAATTCAGGGTCCCCCGAGCAGTACTTC. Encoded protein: CASSENSGSPEQYF.

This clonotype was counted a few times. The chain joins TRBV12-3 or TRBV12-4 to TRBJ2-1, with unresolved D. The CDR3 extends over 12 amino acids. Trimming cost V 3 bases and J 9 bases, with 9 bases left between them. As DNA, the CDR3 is TGTGCCAGCAGTTTTAGGTGGGGTGAGCAGTTCTTC. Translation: CASSFRWGEQFF.

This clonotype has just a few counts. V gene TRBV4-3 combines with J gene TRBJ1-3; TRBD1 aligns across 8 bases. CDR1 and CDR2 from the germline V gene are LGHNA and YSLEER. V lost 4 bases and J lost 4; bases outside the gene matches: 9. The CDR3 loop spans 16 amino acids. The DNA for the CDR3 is TGCGCCAGCAGCCGAACAATACAGGGGGAAGGAAACACCATATATTTT. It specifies CASSRTIQGEGNTIYF.